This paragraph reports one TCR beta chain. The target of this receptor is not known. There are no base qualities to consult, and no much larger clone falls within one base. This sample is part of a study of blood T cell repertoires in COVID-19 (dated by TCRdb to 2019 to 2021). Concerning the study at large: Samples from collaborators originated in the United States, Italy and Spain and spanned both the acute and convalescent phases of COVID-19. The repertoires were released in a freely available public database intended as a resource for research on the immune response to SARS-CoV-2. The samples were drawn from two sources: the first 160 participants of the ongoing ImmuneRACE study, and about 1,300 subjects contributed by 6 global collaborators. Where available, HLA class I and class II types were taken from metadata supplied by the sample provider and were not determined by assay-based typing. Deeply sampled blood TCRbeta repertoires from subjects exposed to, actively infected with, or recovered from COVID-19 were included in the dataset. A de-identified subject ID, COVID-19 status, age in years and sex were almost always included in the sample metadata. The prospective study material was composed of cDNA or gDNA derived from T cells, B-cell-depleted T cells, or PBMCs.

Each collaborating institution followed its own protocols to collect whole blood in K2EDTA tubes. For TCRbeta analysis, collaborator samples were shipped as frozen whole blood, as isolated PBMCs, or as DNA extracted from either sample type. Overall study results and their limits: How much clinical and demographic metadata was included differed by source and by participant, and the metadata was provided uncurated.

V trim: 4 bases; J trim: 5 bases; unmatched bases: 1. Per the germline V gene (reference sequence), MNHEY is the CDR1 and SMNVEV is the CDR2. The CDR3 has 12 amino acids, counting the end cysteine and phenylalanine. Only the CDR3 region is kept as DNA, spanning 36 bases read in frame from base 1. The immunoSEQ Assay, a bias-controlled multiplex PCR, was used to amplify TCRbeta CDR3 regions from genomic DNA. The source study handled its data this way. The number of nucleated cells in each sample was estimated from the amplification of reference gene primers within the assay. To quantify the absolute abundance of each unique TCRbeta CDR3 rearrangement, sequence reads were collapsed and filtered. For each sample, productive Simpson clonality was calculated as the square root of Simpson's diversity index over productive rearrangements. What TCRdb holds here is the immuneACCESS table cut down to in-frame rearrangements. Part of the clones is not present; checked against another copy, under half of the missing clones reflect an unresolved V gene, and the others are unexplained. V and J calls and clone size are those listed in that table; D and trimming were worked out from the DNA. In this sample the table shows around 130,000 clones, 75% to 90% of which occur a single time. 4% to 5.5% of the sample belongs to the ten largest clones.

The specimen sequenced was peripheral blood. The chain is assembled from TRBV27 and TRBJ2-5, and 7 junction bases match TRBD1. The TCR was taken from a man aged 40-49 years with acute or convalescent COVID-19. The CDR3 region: CASSYRGETQYF. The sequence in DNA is TGTGCCAGCAGTTACAGGGGTGAGACCCAGTACTTC.